Included here is one T cell receptor beta chain sequence, with context. Its antigen is unidentified. Splitting the CD4+ cells yielded a CD45RA+ naive subset and a CD45RA-negative memory subset. Some 30,000 T cell genomes, or roughly 180 ng DNA, went into the sorted-subset replicate PCRs. TCRdb keeps only in-frame clones here, not all; method: immunoSEQ multiplex PCR. The sample includes 1.4 million to 1.5 million clones, around 95% seen only once; the top ten take over 1%. Germline V CDR1 and CDR2: SGHVS, FQNEAQ. There are 15 residues in the CDR3. V trimming: 5 bases; J trimming: 3 bases; junction bases outside the gene matches: 4. These data are taken from a study of shared clonotypes between healthy human individuals. Regarding the study as a whole: Blood was the sole source, and tissue repertoires probably differ. Relative to their counterparts shared across all four donors, non-shared clonotypes exhibited diminished generation probabilities.

Sequenced sample: naive CD4+ T cells sorted from blood. Subset indicated: CD45RA+ positively selected. J is TRBJ2-7 and V is TRBV7-8, with TRBD2 matching 13 bases. The TCR was taken from a man aged 30 to 39 in good health. CDR3 amino acids: CASSRRTSGSYEQYF. In DNA, the CDR3 is TGTGCCAGCAGCCGGCGGACTAGCGGGAGCTACGAGCAGTACTTC.